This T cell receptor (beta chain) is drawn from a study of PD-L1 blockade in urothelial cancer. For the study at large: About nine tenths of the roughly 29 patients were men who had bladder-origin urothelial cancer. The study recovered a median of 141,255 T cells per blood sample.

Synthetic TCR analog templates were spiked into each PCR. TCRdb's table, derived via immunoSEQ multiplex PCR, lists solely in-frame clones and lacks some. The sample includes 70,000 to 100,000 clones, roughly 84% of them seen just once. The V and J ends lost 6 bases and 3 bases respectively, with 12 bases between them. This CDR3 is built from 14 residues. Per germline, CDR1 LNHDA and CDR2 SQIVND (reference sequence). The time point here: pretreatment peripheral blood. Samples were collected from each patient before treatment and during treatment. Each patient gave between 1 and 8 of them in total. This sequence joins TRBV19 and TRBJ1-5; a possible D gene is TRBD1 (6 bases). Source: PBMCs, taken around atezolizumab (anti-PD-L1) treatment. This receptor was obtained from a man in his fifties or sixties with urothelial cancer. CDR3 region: CASSAQGNNQPQHF. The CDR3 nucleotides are TGTGCCAGTAGCGCCCAGGGGAACAATCAGCCCCAGCATTTT.